The T cell receptor beta chain described here comes from a study of shared clonotypes between healthy human individuals. Across the whole study: Participating donors consisted of a couple of women and a few men aged 18 to 49. Each donor had three CD4 naive, three CD4 memory, two CD8 naive and one CD8 memory plate.

Germline assignment: CDR1 MDHEN and CDR2 SYDVKM. V lost 7 bases and J lost 8, with 11 bases in between. The CDR3 extends over 11 amino acids. At a deep level, the assay was run. Repertoires were generated with immunoSEQ multiplex PCR, while TCRdb's copy carries only in-frame clones and drops some. In the table there are a few million clones, 85% to 95% of which are singletons. What was sequenced was naive CD4+ T cells from PBMCs. Subset: CD45RA+ positively selected. J is TRBJ1-1 and V is TRBV28, with D possibly matching TRBD1 (5 bases). The receptor was derived from a man younger than 35 in good health. Some clones in this sample may be carry-over from other donors' samples. Here the CDR3 DNA reads TGTGCCAGCACCCTTCGGGGGGAAGCTTTCTTT. Translated: CASTLRGEAFF.